This T cell receptor (beta chain) derives from a study of CD8 T cells in Susac syndrome. Trimming left V 0 bases short and J 3 bases short, with 17 bases between. This CDR3 spans 16 amino acids. The germline CDR1 and CDR2 sequences are GTSNPN and SVGIG (reference sequence). An input of roughly 0.45 to 1 ug of RNA was subjected to reverse transcription using random hexamers. TCRdb re-analysed the immunoSEQ multiplex PCR reads in MiXCR, keeping a single row per CDR3 protein. The data hold hundreds of thousands of distinct CDR3 sequences, with nearly 97% observed a single time. The V gene is TRBV30, the J gene TRBJ1-1; tentatively, D is TRBD1 (6 bases). The sequence derives from a human donor with multiple sclerosis. Sequencing was carried out using CD4+ T cells from PBMCs. CDR3 amino acids: CAWSVWGADDYTEAFF. CDR3 coding DNA: TGTGCCTGGAGTGTATGGGGGGCAGACGATTACACTGAAGCTTTCTTT.